Sequencing of this T cell receptor beta chain was carried out in a study of CD8 T cells in ankylosing spondylitis. The study's findings and limits: Seemingly characteristic of ankylosing spondylitis blood was a TCR beta motif consisting of roughly 8 highly homologous variants. Disease-linked clones reportedly concentrated significantly in matched ankylosing spondylitis synovial fluid.

CDR3 length: 16 amino acids. V was trimmed by 0 bases and J by 5 bases, leaving 16 bases between them. Germline V lookup: CDR1 LGHNA, CDR2 YNFKEQ. Ten or more counts support this clonotype. No antigen is known for it. TCRdb re-called the 5' RACE reads with MiXCR, one entry per CDR3 protein. The repertoire holds approximately 520,000 distinct CDR3 sequences, under 5.5% seen once, with roughly 3.5% in the top ten. The TCR comes from a male donor with ankylosing spondylitis. The V gene is TRBV4-2, the J gene TRBJ1-2; D unclear. The sequenced material came from blood, either unsorted or a sorted T cell fraction (not recorded which). The CDR3 DNA follows: TGTGCCAGCAGCCAAGAAAGACCAAGAACGGGATATGGCTACACCTTC. This translates into CASSQERPRTGYGYTF.